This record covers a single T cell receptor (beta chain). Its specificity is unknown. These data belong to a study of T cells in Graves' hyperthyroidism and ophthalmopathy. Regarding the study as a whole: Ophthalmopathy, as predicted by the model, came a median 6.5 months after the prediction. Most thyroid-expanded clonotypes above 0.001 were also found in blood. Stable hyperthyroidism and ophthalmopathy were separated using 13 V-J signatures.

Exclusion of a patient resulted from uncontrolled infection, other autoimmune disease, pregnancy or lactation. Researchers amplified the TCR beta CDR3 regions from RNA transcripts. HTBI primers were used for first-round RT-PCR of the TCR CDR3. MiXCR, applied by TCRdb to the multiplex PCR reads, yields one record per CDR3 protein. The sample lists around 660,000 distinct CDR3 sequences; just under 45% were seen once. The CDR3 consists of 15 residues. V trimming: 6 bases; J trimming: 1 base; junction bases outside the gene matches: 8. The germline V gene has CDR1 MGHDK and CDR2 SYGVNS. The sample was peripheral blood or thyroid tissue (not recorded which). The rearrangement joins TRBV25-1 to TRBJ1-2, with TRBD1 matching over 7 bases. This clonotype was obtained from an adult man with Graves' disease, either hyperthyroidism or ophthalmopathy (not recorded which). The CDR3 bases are TGTGCCAGCAGCCAGGGGGGACAGCTTAACTATGGCTACACCTTC. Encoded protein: CASSQGGQLNYGYTF.